These 14 T cell receptor beta chains were all obtained from the same sample, sequenced in a study of cytomegalovirus exposure and HLA in healthy donors. PCR involved 60 Vbeta and 13 Jbeta primers. Generated by immunoSEQ multiplex PCR, the TCRdb table keeps only in-frame clones and is missing some. The sample has approximately 190,000 clones, approximately 80% seen once. Material: PBMCs. The receptors stem from a woman in her 50s in good health and CMV-seropositive.

The V call is TRBV7-9, the J call TRBJ2-2, with a tentative D call TRBD1 (6 bases). The germline V and J ends were trimmed by 8 bases and 5 bases, with 24 bases remaining between them. There are 17 residues in the CDR3. CDR1 and CDR2 (germline): SEHNR, FQNEAQ (reference sequence). The CDR3 DNA follows: TGTGCCAGCGGAGGAACAGGGTGGGATTTGTGGACCGGGGAGCTGTTTTTT. Its protein is CASGGTGWDLWTGELFF.

The rearrangement joins TRBV19 to TRBJ2-7; 11 bases line up with TRBD1. CDR3 length: 12 amino acids. The germline CDR1 and CDR2 sequences are LNHDA and SQIVND (reference sequence). The J segment lost 5 bases and the V segment lost 8 bases, leaving 2 bases of the junction unmatched. The CDR3 bases are TGTGCCAGTCGGACAGGGGGCCACGAGCAGTACTTC. Protein sequence: CASRTGGHEQYF.

V and J are TRBV7-8 and TRBJ2-1, with a possible D match to TRBD2 (6 bases). The CDR3 has 15 amino acids. Trimming took off 0 bases at V and 3 bases at J, with 9 bases between the two ends. Germline-derived CDR1 and CDR2 are SGHVS and FQNEAQ. The CDR3 protein is CASSLASRGYNEQFF. The CDR3 nucleotides read TGTGCCAGCAGCTTAGCGTCGCGGGGCTACAATGAGCAGTTCTTC. Combining the CDR3 with reference TRBV7-8 and TRBJ2-1 gives the whole variable domain GAGVSQSPRYKVAKRGQDVALRCDPISGHVSLFWYQQALGQGPEFLTYFQNEAQLDKSGLPSDRFFAERPEGSVSTLKIQRTQQEDSAVYLCASSLASRGYNEQFFGPGTRLTVL.

Notes on this clone: Other DNA sequences in this specimen translate into the identical CDR3. The V gene is TRBV9, the J gene TRBJ2-7; 9 bases line up with TRBD2. Germline lookup yields CDR1 SGDLS and CDR2 YYNGEE. V lost 0 bases and J lost 2; bases outside the gene matches: 3. This CDR3 contains 15 residues. The CDR3: CASSVGSGGAYEQYF. Written as DNA, the CDR3 is TGTGCCAGCAGCGTAGGTAGCGGGGGTGCCTACGAGCAGTACTTC.

The chain carries TRBV7-9 and TRBJ1-1; TRBD1 might be the D (5 bases). CDR3 length: 15 residues. In germline, CDR1 is SEHNR, CDR2 FQNEAQ (reference sequence). V lost 5 bases to trimming and J lost 1 base, with 14 bases between them. The CDR3 reads CASSARLGQNTEAFF. The DNA for the CDR3 is TGTGCCAGCAGCGCACGACTAGGACAGAACACTGAAGCTTTCTTT.

V is TRBV5-8 and J is TRBJ2-3; D possibly corresponds to TRBD1 (6 bases). The CDR3 is 13 residues long. Germline V CDR1 and CDR2: SGHTS, YDEGEE. V lost 0 bases and J lost 6, with 8 bases in between. The CDR3 bases are TGTGCCAGCAGCTTGGTGGGGGCGGATACGCAGTATTTT. Protein: CASSLVGADTQYF.

The chain joins TRBV27 to TRBJ1-5; possible D gene TRBD1, 5 bases. The germline gives CDR1 MNHEY, CDR2 SMNVEV (reference sequence). There are 15 residues in the CDR3. Trimming removed 0 bases from V and 1 base from J, with 7 bases in between. The DNA of the CDR3 is TGTGCCAGCAGTTTATCGTGGGGCAGCAATCAGCCCCAGCATTTT. Translating it yields CASSLSWGSNQPQHF.

V usage is TRBV5-4 and J usage is TRBJ1-6; D might be TRBD1 (6 bases). Trimming removed 1 base from V and 8 bases from J, with 13 bases in between. CDR3 size: 15 residues. The germline V gene encodes CDR1 SGHNT and CDR2 YYREEE (reference sequence). The CDR3 nucleotides are TGTGCCAGCAGCTTGACCCAGGGGAAGGATTCACCCCTCCACTTT. This gives the protein CASSLTQGKDSPLHF.

The chain combines TRBV27 with TRBJ2-2; D uncertain. V was cut by 2 bases and J by 5 bases, with 6 bases left in between. Germline CDR1 and CDR2: MNHEY and SMNVEV (reference sequence). The CDR3 length is 13 residues. The CDR3 region is CASSLERTGELFF. The CDR3 nucleotides are TGTGCCAGCAGTTTAGAGAGAACCGGGGAGCTGTTTTTT.

The chain combines TRBV27 with TRBJ2-7, with TRBD1 matching over 7 bases. Germline V gives CDR1 MNHEY, CDR2 SMNVEV (reference sequence). V dropped 2 bases and J dropped 3; count of bases not matched to a gene: 7. The CDR3 contains 15 residues. The CDR3 protein is CASSLTGQVLYEQYF. CDR3 in DNA: TGTGCCAGCAGTTTAACCGGACAGGTACTCTACGAGCAGTACTTC.

This chain uses TRBV5-1 with TRBJ1-3, with 11 bases that match TRBD1. The V and J ends lost 4 bases and 4 bases, in that order; junction bases with no gene match: 4. Germline CDR1 reads SGHRS; CDR2 reads YFSETQ. The CDR3 is 15 amino acids. DNA for the CDR3: TGCGCCAGCAGCGTGGGACAGGGGGACGGAAACACCATATATTTT. It yields the protein CASSVGQGDGNTIYF.

The chain couples TRBV7-2 to TRBJ1-4; D is possibly TRBD1 (5 bases). Germline V CDR1 and CDR2: SGHTA, FQGNSA. The CDR3 extends over 14 amino acids. The V and J ends lost 3 bases and 7 bases respectively, with 12 bases between them. The CDR3 protein is CASSFGGTAEKLFF. Here the CDR3 DNA reads TGTGCCAGCAGCTTCGGGGGGACCGCTGAAAAACTGTTTTTT.

V gene TRBV5-1 combines with J gene TRBJ2-5, with 11 bases identical to TRBD1. V lost 4 bases and J lost 4; bases outside the gene matches: 6. Looked up from germline, CDR1 is SGHRS and CDR2 is YFSETQ. The CDR3 length is 15 residues. Here the CDR3 DNA reads TGCGCCAGCAGCCTCAATGGACAGGGGGCAGAGACCCAGTACTTC. It translates to CASSLNGQGAETQYF.

This clone was recorded a few times. This chain connects TRBV27 to TRBJ1-2; D unresolved. Germline CDR1 MNHEY, CDR2 SMNVEV (reference sequence). Trimming shortened V by 0 bases and J by 4 bases, and 12 bases separated the two germline ends. This CDR3 is built from 15 residues. CDR3: CASSLSPDSSYGYTF. For the CDR3, the DNA is TGTGCCAGCAGTTTATCGCCCGACTCTAGCTATGGCTACACCTTC.